The present TCR beta chain was sequenced within a study of T cell responses to AZD1222 COVID-19 vaccine. Regarding the study as a whole: Spike-specific TCR breadth rose after two AZD1222 doses, and depth rose as well. Spike as a whole was targeted by vaccine-associated CD4 TCRs, dominant at 160-218 and 743-854.

Here immunoSEQ multiplex PCR was the method, and the copy in TCRdb shows in-frame clones only, minus some. The sample consists of around 140,000 clones, roughly 90% of them appearing once. To note about this clone: Its antigen is currently unknown.

CDR1 is LNHDA and CDR2 is SQIVND in the germline V gene (reference sequence). V shed 3 bases and J shed 7 bases, with 18 bases lying between them. The CDR3 sequence is 16 residues long. Pooled samples include second doses given at about 4 or 12 weeks. The clonotype originates from an adult who received the AZD1222 COVID-19 vaccine. The chain joins TRBV19 to TRBJ1-4; D might be TRBD1 (5 bases). Sequencing was performed on peripheral blood, taken 28 days after the second AZD1222 dose. The CDR3 DNA sequence: TGTGCCAGTAGTATCGGCGGGGGACGGTACCCTGAAAAACTGTTTTTT. Its protein product is CASSIGGGRYPEKLFF. The variable domain in full, completed from reference TRBV19 and TRBJ1-4, reads DGGITQSPKYLFRKEGQNVTLSCEQNLNHDAMYWYRQDPGQGLRLIYYSQIVNDFQKGDIAEGYSVSREKKESFPLTVTSAQKNPTAFYLCASSIGGGRYPEKLFFGSGTQLSVL.